A selection of T cell receptor beta chains follows, all from one sample in a study of T cells in tumors after PD-1 blockade. Profiled with immunoSEQ multiplex PCR; TCRdb holds only in-frame clones, not every one. This sample has some 66,000 clones, with roughly 70% found just once. This specimen was PBMCs, taken after anti-PD-1 treatment. Receptors were obtained from a human donor with basal cell carcinoma. Each CDR3 is given with its conserved first and last residue. Each record gives: J gene, V gene, clone size, D gene, CDR3 DNA, CDR3 protein. The D gene is left open where the match is weak. The size of a clone is reported for some rows only, either as once, few or many, or as a class for expanded clones.

j_gene: TRBJ1-5
v_gene: TRBV6-5
abundance: -
d_gene: TRBD1
CDR3nt: TGTGCCAGCAGTAACACGGGACAGGTCAATCAGCCCCAGCATTTT
CDR3aa: CASSNTGQVNQPQHF

j_gene: TRBJ2-2
v_gene: TRBV5-1
abundance: once
d_gene: -
CDR3nt: TGCGCCAGCAGGATCCTGGACAGAGAGGCCGGGGAGCTGTTTTTT
CDR3aa: CASRILDREAGELFF

j_gene: TRBJ2-5
v_gene: TRBV5-6
abundance: -
d_gene: TRBD2
CDR3nt: TGTGCCAGCAGCCTCCGGGGGGTTGGGGAGACCCAGTACTTC
CDR3aa: CASSLRGVGETQYF

j_gene: TRBJ1-2
v_gene: TRBV5-1
abundance: -
d_gene: -
CDR3nt: TGCGCCAGCACTGGTAACTATGGCTACACCTTC
CDR3aa: CASTGNYGYTF

j_gene: TRBJ1-3
v_gene: TRBV6-5
abundance: -
d_gene: -
CDR3nt: TGTGCCAGCATCTCCCGTGGGGATGGAAACACCATATATTTT
CDR3aa: CASISRGDGNTIYF

j_gene: TRBJ2-3
v_gene: TRBV2
abundance: -
d_gene: -
CDR3nt: TGTGCCAGCAGTGGACAGCGCACAGATACGCAGTATTTT
CDR3aa: CASSGQRTDTQYF

j_gene: TRBJ2-2
v_gene: TRBV30
abundance: -
d_gene: TRBD1
CDR3nt: TGTGCCTGGAGCGCCTGGGACAGCTCGTACACCGGGGAGCTGTTTTTT
CDR3aa: CAWSAWDSSYTGELFF

j_gene: TRBJ1-5
v_gene: TRBV19
abundance: -
d_gene: -
CDR3nt: TGTGCCAGTAGTCAGGGTACGGTTAGCAATCAGCCCCAGCATTTT
CDR3aa: CASSQGTVSNQPQHF

j_gene: TRBJ2-7
v_gene: TRBV4-1
abundance: -
d_gene: -
CDR3nt: TGCGCCAGCAGCGACCGACTAGGGAAGTACTTC
CDR3aa: CASSDRLGKYF

j_gene: TRBJ1-5
v_gene: TRBV15
abundance: -
d_gene: -
CDR3nt: TGTGCCACCAGCAGGGGGGACCGGGCAGGTCAGCCCCAGCATTTT
CDR3aa: CATSRGDRAGQPQHF

j_gene: TRBJ2-2
v_gene: TRBV6-4
abundance: -
d_gene: -
CDR3nt: TGTGCCAGCAGTGACGGGGCGGACAAACCCGGGGAGCTGTTTTTT
CDR3aa: CASSDGADKPGELFF

j_gene: TRBJ1-6
v_gene: TRBV10-3
abundance: -
d_gene: -
CDR3nt: TGTGCCATCAGGTCCAGTTCTAATTCACCCCTCCACTTT
CDR3aa: CAIRSSSNSPLHF

j_gene: TRBJ2-1
v_gene: TRBV6-6
abundance: -
d_gene: TRBD1
CDR3nt: TGTGCCAGCAGTTACGAGGGGGCCTCCTACAATGAGCAGTTCTTC
CDR3aa: CASSYEGASYNEQFF

j_gene: TRBJ2-1
v_gene: TRBV28
abundance: -
d_gene: TRBD2
CDR3nt: TGTGCCAGCAGCATTAGACTAGCGGGGGGGAATGAGCAGTTCTTC
CDR3aa: CASSIRLAGGNEQFF

j_gene: TRBJ2-4
v_gene: TRBV7-9
abundance: -
d_gene: -
CDR3nt: TGTGCCAGCACCTCAAATTTAGCCAAAAACATTCAGTACTTC
CDR3aa: CASTSNLAKNIQYF

j_gene: TRBJ2-1
v_gene: TRBV7-2
abundance: -
d_gene: -
CDR3nt: TGTGCCAGCAGCCCAGAATTAGCTTCCAATGAGCAGTTCTTC
CDR3aa: CASSPELASNEQFF

j_gene: TRBJ2-3
v_gene: TRBV4-2
abundance: -
d_gene: TRBD2
CDR3nt: TGTGCCAGCAGCGTCGCGGGAGGCACAGATACGCAGTATTTT
CDR3aa: CASSVAGGTDTQYF

j_gene: TRBJ1-1
v_gene: TRBV27
abundance: -
d_gene: TRBD1
CDR3nt: TGTGCCAGCAGCCCATTATTGGGGACAGGGGGCGTATCTGAAGCTTTCTTT
CDR3aa: CASSPLLGTGGVSEAFF

j_gene: TRBJ2-7
v_gene: TRBV30
abundance: -
d_gene: -
CDR3nt: TGTGCCTGGAGGCAAAACAACAGGGGACCCCGGGGGGAGCAGTACTTC
CDR3aa: CAWRQNNRGPRGEQYF

j_gene: TRBJ1-2
v_gene: TRBV3-1/TRBV3-2
abundance: -
d_gene: -
CDR3nt: TGTGCCAGCAGCCAAGAACCCGGGACCCCCTATGGCTACACCTTC
CDR3aa: CASSQEPGTPYGYTF

j_gene: TRBJ2-1
v_gene: TRBV7-2
abundance: few
d_gene: -
CDR3nt: TGTGCCAGCAGCTTGGGGGCGGGGGATGAGCAGTTCTTC
CDR3aa: CASSLGAGDEQFF

j_gene: TRBJ1-4
v_gene: TRBV6-5
abundance: once
d_gene: TRBD1
CDR3nt: TGTGCCAGCAGTTACTTAGGGTTTAGGGGGCGGGGAAAAACTGTTTTT
CDR3aa: CASSYLGFRGRGKTVF

j_gene: TRBJ2-7
v_gene: TRBV7-9
abundance: -
d_gene: -
CDR3nt: TGTGCCAGCAGCGTTCGACTAGCGGACAGGGAATACGAGCAGTACTTC
CDR3aa: CASSVRLADREYEQYF

j_gene: TRBJ2-1
v_gene: TRBV5-4
abundance: -
d_gene: TRBD2
CDR3nt: TGTGCCAGCAGCTCTGCTAGCGGGGGGAACAATGAGCAGTTCTTC
CDR3aa: CASSSASGGNNEQFF

j_gene: TRBJ1-6
v_gene: TRBV27
abundance: -
d_gene: TRBD1
CDR3nt: TGTGCCAGCAGTTGGACCGGGACAGGGGTATGGTCACCCCTCCACTTT
CDR3aa: CASSWTGTGVWSPLHF

j_gene: TRBJ2-1
v_gene: TRBV5-6
abundance: -
d_gene: TRBD1
CDR3nt: TGTGCCAGCATTCGGACAGGGGCCTACAATGAGCAGTTCTTC
CDR3aa: CASIRTGAYNEQFF

j_gene: TRBJ2-3
v_gene: TRBV12-3/TRBV12-4
abundance: few
d_gene: TRBD1
CDR3nt: TGTGCCAGCAGTGCGACAGGGTTCACGCAGTATTTT
CDR3aa: CASSATGFTQYF

j_gene: TRBJ1-1
v_gene: TRBV7-2
abundance: -
d_gene: -
CDR3nt: TGTGCCAGCAGCTTACTCCAGGGTCGGGCTGAAGCTTTCTTT
CDR3aa: CASSLLQGRAEAFF

j_gene: TRBJ2-3
v_gene: TRBV5-1
abundance: -
d_gene: TRBD2
CDR3nt: TGCGCCAGCAGCCCGGGGACTAGCGGGGGGACCACAGATACGCAGTATTTT
CDR3aa: CASSPGTSGGTTDTQYF

j_gene: TRBJ2-3
v_gene: TRBV7-2
abundance: -
d_gene: TRBD2
CDR3nt: TGTGCCAGCAGCTTAGGGACTAGCGGGGGGGGGCGCACAGATACGCAGTATTTT
CDR3aa: CASSLGTSGGGRTDTQYF

j_gene: TRBJ2-1
v_gene: TRBV11-3
abundance: -
d_gene: -
CDR3nt: TGTGCCAGCAGCTTAGATCACTCCAGCTCCTACAATGAGCAGTTCTTC
CDR3aa: CASSLDHSSSYNEQFF

j_gene: TRBJ2-7
v_gene: TRBV10-3
abundance: few
d_gene: -
CDR3nt: TGTGCCATCAGTGTTAGGCCAGAAAACTACGAGCAGTACTTC
CDR3aa: CAISVRPENYEQYF